This is a list of T cell receptor beta chains from one sample in a study of cytomegalovirus exposure and HLA in healthy donors. Assay used: immunoSEQ multiplex PCR; TCRdb lists only in-frame clones, some missing. The sample has about 120,000 clones, roughly 90% seen once; the top ten hold about 6.9%. The sample taken for sequencing was PBMCs. These TCRs come from a woman younger than 30 in good health and CMV-seropositive. Each CDR3 is given with its conserved first and last residue. The D gene is left open where the match is weak. For some rows the clone size is stated as once, few or many, or as a class when expanded; others skip it.

D: .
size: .
V: TRBV7-9
J: TRBJ1-3
CDR3: CASSTQVGLRLHTIYF
DNA: TGTGCCAGCAGCACCCAGGTCGGACTTCGGCTACACACCATATATTTT

D: .
size: .
V: TRBV28
J: TRBJ1-5
CDR3: CASSFPVSNQPQHF
DNA: TGTGCCAGCAGTTTCCCGGTAAGCAATCAGCCCCAGCATTTT

D: .
size: .
V: TRBV21-1
J: TRBJ2-1
CDR3: CASSKRDKSSYNEQFF
DNA: TGTGCCAGCAGCAAAAGGGACAAGAGCTCCTACAATGAGCAGTTCTTC

D: .
size: once
V: TRBV7-6
J: TRBJ2-1
CDR3: CASSLDRGASYNEQFF
DNA: TGTGCCAGCAGCTTAGACCGGGGGGCCTCCTACAATGAGCAGTTCTTC

D: TRBD1
size: .
V: TRBV15
J: TRBJ1-2
CDR3: CATSRDKGTGDYTF
DNA: TGTGCCACCAGCAGAGATAAAGGGACAGGGGACTACACCTTC

D: .
size: few
V: TRBV7-6
J: TRBJ1-4
CDR3: CASSLVSREKLFF
DNA: TGTGCCAGCAGCTTAGTGAGTAGAGAAAAACTGTTTTTT

D: .
size: .
V: TRBV18
J: TRBJ2-1
CDR3: CASSPPINGKGGNEQFF
DNA: TGTGCCAGCTCACCACCGATCAACGGCAAAGGCGGCAATGAGCAGTTCTTC

D: TRBD1
size: few
V: TRBV6-1
J: TRBJ2-7
CDR3: CASKKKLDRDEQYF
DNA: TGTGCCAGCAAAAAAAAGCTTGACAGGGACGAGCAGTACTTC

D: TRBD1
size: .
V: TRBV4-3
J: TRBJ1-2
CDR3: CASSQGQGRNGYTF
DNA: TGCGCCAGCAGCCAGGGACAGGGGCGGAATGGCTACACCTTC

D: TRBD1
size: .
V: TRBV4-1
J: TRBJ2-4
CDR3: CASSQDQNRGLGAKNIQYF
DNA: TGCGCCAGCAGCCAAGATCAAAACAGGGGGCTAGGAGCCAAAAACATTCAGTACTTC

D: .
size: .
V: TRBV6-1
J: TRBJ2-1
CDR3: CASKPDLGARVEQFF
DNA: TGTGCCAGCAAACCCGACTTGGGGGCCCGGGTGGAGCAGTTCTTC

D: TRBD1
size: .
V: TRBV5-5
J: TRBJ1-2
CDR3: CASSLGRQGRYGYTF
DNA: TGTGCCAGCAGCTTGGGAAGACAGGGAAGGTATGGCTACACCTTC

D: TRBD1
size: .
V: TRBV7-9
J: TRBJ1-2
CDR3: CASSSGGNYGYTF
DNA: TGTGCCAGCAGCTCAGGGGGCAACTATGGCTACACCTTC

D: .
size: .
V: TRBV6-1
J: TRBJ1-2
CDR3: CASARGGVNYGYTF
DNA: TGTGCCAGCGCCCGGGGAGGGGTTAACTATGGCTACACCTTC

D: .
size: .
V: TRBV4-1
J: TRBJ1-5
CDR3: CASSQEATVDQPQHF
DNA: TGCGCCAGCAGCCAAGAAGCGACAGTAGATCAGCCCCAGCATTTT

D: .
size: .
V: TRBV29-1
J: TRBJ2-7
CDR3: CSVGEGGHKYEQYF
DNA: TGCAGCGTTGGAGAGGGAGGCCATAAGTACGAGCAGTACTTC

D: .
size: once
V: TRBV6-5
J: TRBJ2-6
CDR3: CASSRDSSGANVLTF
DNA: TGTGCCAGCAGCCGCGACAGCTCTGGGGCCAACGTCCTGACTTTC

D: TRBD2
size: .
V: TRBV19
J: TRBJ2-2
CDR3: CASSEILAGVGPGELFF
DNA: TGTGCCAGTAGCGAAATACTAGCGGGAGTGGGTCCCGGGGAGCTGTTTTTT

D: TRBD1
size: once
V: TRBV9
J: TRBJ2-1
CDR3: CASSGPGTDSYNEQFF
DNA: TGTGCCAGCAGCGGCCCCGGGACAGACAGCTACAATGAGCAGTTCTTC